The 20 T cell receptor beta chains listed next were all sequenced from one sample in a study of regulatory T cells in long-lasting Graves disease. The sample's time point: newly diagnosed GD, antithyroid drugs for less than 3 months. PBMC RNA served as the TCR library source. Both iRepertoire HTBI primers and Arm-PCR of CDR3 regions were used to build the TCR beta libraries. Via MiXCR, TCRdb re-called the multiplex PCR reads, giving one row per CDR3 protein. The repertoire consists of roughly 350,000 distinct CDR3 sequences, with roughly a sixth occurring once and the leading ten covering about 32%. The same sample was also studied in work on T cells in Graves' hyperthyroidism and ophthalmopathy.

The starting material was peripheral blood mononuclear cells (PBMCs), obtained at new diagnosis, from a patient treated with antithyroid drugs. Every receptor here comes from a middle-aged man with Graves disease.

The chain couples TRBV19 to TRBJ1-2, with D possibly being TRBD1 (6 bases). The CDR3 contains 15 residues. Trimming stripped 7 bases from V and 2 bases from J, with 17 bases between. Germline lookup yields CDR1 LNHDA and CDR2 SQIVND (reference sequence). CDR3 coding DNA: TGTGCCAGTAAACCAACGAGGGGGAGGAACTATGGCTACACCTTC. Encoded protein: CASKPTRGRNYGYTF.

V is TRBV29-1 and J is TRBJ2-1; TRBD2 aligns across 10 bases. The J segment lost 6 bases and the V segment lost 2 bases, leaving 1 base of the junction unmatched. This CDR3 region has 13 residues. Per the germline V gene, CDR1 is SQVTM and CDR2 is ANQGSEA. The CDR3 reads CSVELAGANEQFF. The CDR3 nucleotides are TGCAGCGTTGAACTAGCGGGGGCCAATGAGCAGTTCTTC.

The chain employs TRBV10-2 and TRBJ1-1, with a possible D match to TRBD1 (6 bases). Germline CDR1 WSHSY, CDR2 SAAADI. Trimming shortened V by 6 bases and J by 4 bases, and 15 bases separated the two germline ends. The CDR3 contains 14 residues. DNA of the CDR3: TGCGCCAGCAGGAGTAGACAGGTTATCACTGAAGCTTTCTTT. Protein: CASRSRQVITEAFF.

This clonotype came up many times. The V call is TRBV2, the J call TRBJ2-3; no reliable D call. Between the trimmed V and J ends, which lost 6 bases and 5 bases, there was a span of 9 bases. This CDR3 has 12 amino acids. Per the germline V gene, CDR1 is SNHLY and CDR2 is FYNNEI. For the CDR3, the DNA is TGTGCCAGCAGAGGGCCCGGAGATACGCAGTATTTT. Its protein product is CASRGPGDTQYF.

This clonotype has a count of ten or more. The chain couples TRBV2 to TRBJ2-5, with 8 nucleotides matching TRBD1. The CDR3 consists of 12 residues. J gave up 5 bases and V 8 bases, and 4 bases lay outside the gene matches. The germline V gene encodes CDR1 SNHLY and CDR2 FYNNEI. This chain's CDR3 is CASQGAEETQYF. For the CDR3, the DNA is TGTGCCAGCCAGGGGGCTGAGGAGACCCAGTACTTC.

This clonotype was counted ten times or more. V and J are TRBV30 and TRBJ2-5; D may be TRBD1 or TRBD2 (7 bases each). The CDR3 length is 16 residues. The ends were cut back, 0 bases at V and 1 base at J, with 15 bases in the middle. The germline gives CDR1 GTSNPN, CDR2 SVGIG (reference sequence). The CDR3 nucleotides are TGTGCCTGGAGTGTACGCAGGGGGGGCGTCCAAGAGACCCAGTACTTC. This translates into CAWSVRRGGVQETQYF.

This clonotype was counted ten times or more. The V and J genes are TRBV6-1 and TRBJ2-5; 7 bases line up with TRBD1. Germline lookup yields CDR1 MNHNS and CDR2 SASEGT. The CDR3 is 16 residues long. Unmatched junction bases numbered 13, after V lost 4 bases and J lost 5 bases. In DNA form, the CDR3 reads TGTGCCAGCAGTGTGGGACAGCCAACCCGGCGGGAGACCCAGTACTTC. Amino acid sequence: CASSVGQPTRRETQYF.

In its sample, this clonotype was seen many times. This chain joins TRBV4-1 and TRBJ2-7, with TRBD2 identical over 12 bases. V lost 1 base, J lost 6 bases, and 4 bases stayed unmatched. Per the germline V gene, CDR1 is MGHRA and CDR2 is YSYEKL. The CDR3 has 15 amino acids. The chain's CDR3 is CASSQGTSGAFEQYF. The CDR3 region has the DNA TGCGCCAGCAGCCAAGGGACTAGCGGGGCTTTCGAGCAGTACTTC.

This clonotype was observed many times. This sequence joins TRBV20-1 and TRBJ1-1, with no clear D. The CDR3 runs 13 residues. CDR1 is DFQATT, CDR2 SNEGSKA, per germline (reference sequence). The V gene lost 2 bases and the J gene lost 10 bases, with 17 bases spanning the gap. The CDR3 coding sequence is TGCAGTGCTAGAAACCCCCGCGGGGTGAGAGCTTTCTTT. It specifies CSARNPRGVRAFF.

The J gene is TRBJ2-3, the V gene TRBV28; 9 positions agree with TRBD2. V dropped 5 bases and J dropped 10; count of bases not matched to a gene: 4. This CDR3 spans 12 amino acids. Germline-derived CDR1 and CDR2 are MDHEN and SYDVKM. The CDR3 DNA reads as TGTGCCAGCAGTCCCCTAGCGGGGTCGCAGTATTTT. Protein: CASSPLAGSQYF.

The chain uses TRBV20-1 and TRBJ1-5; TRBD1 is a possible D gene (5 bases). Looked up from germline, CDR1 is DFQATT and CDR2 is SNEGSKA (reference sequence). Trimming removed 6 bases at V and 7 bases at J, with 19 bases between. There are 14 residues in the CDR3. CDR3 amino acids: CSATRQLRDQPQHF. The CDR3 DNA sequence: TGCAGTGCAACGAGACAGCTTCGGGACCAGCCCCAGCATTTT.

Details on this clonotype: A much larger clone sits a single nucleotide away, making a read error possible. The chain couples TRBV28 to TRBJ2-7; TRBD2 might be the D (6 bases). Germline lookup yields CDR1 MDHEN and CDR2 SYDVKM. Trimming stripped 3 bases from V and 3 bases from J, with 21 bases between. The CDR3 runs 17 residues. The CDR3 coding sequence is TGTGCCAGCAGTTTTGGGTACTTAGGACGGGGACTCTACGAGCAGTACTTC. This gives the protein CASSFGYLGRGLYEQYF. Variable domain in full (rest from reference TRBV28 and TRBJ2-7): DVKVTQSSRYLVKRTGEKVFLECVQDMDHENMFWYRQDPGLGLRLIYFSYDVKMKEKGDIPEGYSVSREKKERFSLILESASTNQTSMYLCASSFGYLGRGLYEQYFGPGTRLTVT.

This chain joins TRBV4-1 and TRBJ1-3, with 7 bases matching TRBD1. CDR1 MGHRA and CDR2 YSYEKL come from the germline V gene. V lost 4 bases to trimming and J lost 1 base; unmatched junction nucleotides: 19. The CDR3 has 20 residues. The CDR3 DNA follows: TGCGCCAGCAGCCCCATATCTAAGAACAGGGGCTGGTTTTCTGGAAACACCATATATTTT. Translation gives CASSPISKNRGWFSGNTIYF.

This clonotype was recorded at least ten times. CDR3 loop: CASSQTGHRGEQYF. The CDR3 nucleotides are TGTGCCAGCAGCCAAACCGGGCACAGGGGCGAGCAGTACTTC. This chain joins TRBV3-1 and TRBJ2-7, with 7 bases matching TRBD1. This CDR3 has 14 residues. Looked up from germline, CDR1 is LGHDT and CDR2 is YNNKEL (reference sequence). The junction had 7 bases not matched to a gene; V was cut back by 2 bases and J by 6 bases.

Only a few counts were recorded for this clonotype. The J gene is TRBJ2-2, the V gene TRBV5-1; 8 nucleotides align to TRBD2. V was clipped by 4 bases and J by 5 bases; unmatched bases: 16. Per the germline V gene, CDR1 is SGHRS and CDR2 is YFSETQ. The CDR3 is 18 amino acids. CDR3 protein: CASSPRPSGGPGTGELFF. Written as DNA, the CDR3 is TGCGCCAGCAGCCCTAGACCAAGCGGGGGTCCCGGTACCGGGGAGCTGTTTTTT.

The V call is TRBV5-4, the J call TRBJ1-2, with D tentatively TRBD1 (6 bases). CDR3 length: 13 residues. Germline values: CDR1 SGHNT, CDR2 YYREEE (reference sequence). V was clipped by 7 bases and J by 2 bases, with 12 bases between them. CDR3 sequence: CASGDRLNYGYTF. The DNA of the CDR3 is TGTGCCAGCGGAGACAGGCTGAACTATGGCTACACCTTC.

This clonotype was seen repeatedly, ten times or more. The V gene is TRBV6-2 or TRBV6-3, the J gene TRBJ2-3; 8 bases are shared with TRBD2. Unmatched junction bases numbered 3, after V lost 6 bases and J lost 1 base. The germline V gene has CDR1 MNHEY and CDR2 SVGEGT. The CDR3 runs to 14 residues. The CDR3 region has the DNA TGTGCCAGCAGGCGACTAGCGCGCACAGATACGCAGTATTTT. Protein: CASRRLARTDTQYF.

This clonotype was detected ten times or more. V is TRBV5-1 and J is TRBJ2-4, with a possible D match to TRBD1 (7 bases). The CDR3 spans 15 residues. V lost 4 bases to trimming and J lost 4 bases, with 15 bases between them. Germline V gene data show CDR1 as SGHRS and CDR2 as YFSETQ. CDR3 in amino acids: CASSRQGGGKNIQYF. The DNA for the CDR3 is TGCGCCAGCAGCCGACAGGGAGGTGGGAAAAACATTCAGTACTTC. Drawing the rest from reference TRBV5-1 and TRBJ2-4, the complete variable domain is KAGVTQTPRYLIKTRGQQVTLSCSPISGHRSVSWYQQTPGQGLQFLFEYFSETQRNKGNFPGRFSGRQFSNSRSEMNVSTLELGDSALYLCASSRQGGGKNIQYFGAGTRLSVL.

The chain joins TRBV12-3 or TRBV12-4 to TRBJ1-3; 7 bases are shared with TRBD1. The V gene end was trimmed by 6 bases and the J gene end by 4 bases; junction bases not matched to a gene: 6. The CDR3 contains 14 residues. DNA for the CDR3: TGTGCCAGCAGGGACAGGCCATACGGAAACACCATATATTTT. Its protein is CASRDRPYGNTIYF.

This clonotype showed up many times. V is TRBV27 and J is TRBJ2-7, with D perhaps TRBD1 (6 bases). V gave up 6 bases and J gave up 0 bases, with 18 bases separating them. Per the germline V gene, CDR1 is MNHEY and CDR2 is SMNVEV (reference sequence). The CDR3 has 16 residues. The CDR3: CASRRDLQGSSYEQYF. The CDR3 DNA reads TGTGCCAGCAGACGCGACCTACAGGGCAGCTCCTACGAGCAGTACTTC.